The rows below give T cell receptor beta chains drawn from one sample of a study of T cell repertoires in cytomegalovirus infection. TCRdb reprocessed the reads via MiXCR and lists one record per CDR3 protein. The table records a few hundred thousand distinct CDR3 sequences, 15% to 20% of them present only once. Sequenced: PBMCs. Receptors were obtained from a human donor in good health (CMV status not recorded). Some clones in this sample may be carry-over from other donors' samples. The CDR3 runs from the conserved cysteine through the conserved F or W. The D gene is left open where the match is weak. Size tells how often a clone was seen (once, few, many) or the class of an expanded clone, and some rows leave it out.

d_call,v_call,j_call,cdr3_length,clone_size,cdr3_nt,cdr3_aa
.,TRBV7-2,TRBJ2-2,12,many,TGTGCCAGCAGCTTAAGTTGGTCGGAGCTGTTTTTT,CASSLSWSELFF
TRBD1,TRBV6-2/TRBV6-3,TRBJ2-5,15,.,TGTGCCAGCAGTTACCCCGGGACAGGGCAGGAGACCCAGTACTTC,CASSYPGTGQETQYF
.,TRBV7-8,TRBJ2-5,14,many,TGTGCCAGCAGCTTCAGGGGCCGGCAAGAGACCCAGTACTTC,CASSFRGRQETQYF
.,TRBV3-1,TRBJ2-5,15,few,TGTGCCAGCAGCCAAGATTTAGTGGGGGGAAAGACCCAGTACTTC,CASSQDLVGGKTQYF
.,TRBV6-1,TRBJ2-7,13,.,TGTGCCAGCAGTCGGACTCACGCCTACGAGCAGTACTTC,CASSRTHAYEQYF
TRBD1,TRBV20-1,TRBJ1-1,16,few,TGCAGTGCTAGAGGGGGACAGGCGACAACGGGCACTGAAGCTTTCTTT,CSARGGQATTGTEAFF
.,TRBV11-2,TRBJ1-1,12,many,TGTGCCAGCAGCTTAGTGGGCGCTGAAGCTTTCTTT,CASSLVGAEAFF
TRBD2,TRBV6-6,TRBJ2-5,14,few,TGTGCCAGCAGGATAGCGGGTGGAGAAGAGACCCAGTACTTC,CASRIAGGEETQYF
.,TRBV7-2,TRBJ1-3,18,many,TGTGCCAGCAGCTTAAACCCCGCCGGTGGGGGGCTAGGAAACACCATATATTTT,CASSLNPAGGGLGNTIYF
.,TRBV6-1,TRBJ2-3,14,.,TGTGCCAGCAGTGATCGTCTTCCCGCGGATACGCAGTATTTT,CASSDRLPADTQYF
.,TRBV7-2,TRBJ1-1,17,few,TGTGCCAGCAGCTTACACAGGCGGGGGACTTTGAACACTGAAGCTTTCTTT,CASSLHRRGTLNTEAFF
.,TRBV20-1,TRBJ2-7,10,.,TGCAGTGCCAAATCCCTCGAGCAGTACTTC,CSAKSLEQYF
.,TRBV28,TRBJ1-5,12,many,TGTGCCAGCAGTGCAATAGAACGGCCCCAGCATTTT,CASSAIERPQHF
TRBD1,TRBV6-2/TRBV6-3,TRBJ1-5,17,.,TGTGCCAGCAGTTACAACGGACAGGACTATAGCAATCAGCCCCAGCATTTT,CASSYNGQDYSNQPQHF
TRBD1,TRBV5-6,TRBJ2-7,15,few,TGTGCCAGCAGCCCGCTGCCGGGACAGGGGGACGAGCAGTACTTC,CASSPLPGQGDEQYF
.,TRBV28,TRBJ2-6,16,many,TGTGCCAGCAGTTCTGGAGGTGTCTCTGGGGCCAACGTCCTGACTTTC,CASSSGGVSGANVLTF
TRBD2,TRBV5-1,TRBJ2-1,16,.,TGCGCCAGCAGCTACACCGGGACTAGCGGGGGCAATGAGCAGTTCTTC,CASSYTGTSGGNEQFF
.,TRBV10-3,TRBJ2-7,13,.,TGTGCCATCAGTGAGGGATGGGCCTACGAGCAGTACTTC,CAISEGWAYEQYF
TRBD2,TRBV6-5,TRBJ2-1,16,few,TGTGCCAGCAGTTACTCGAGCGGGGGAGATACGTTTGAGCAGTTCTTC,CASSYSSGGDTFEQFF
.,TRBV7-9,TRBJ1-6,15,.,TGTGCCAGCAGCTTAGCAACAGGGTTCGATTCACCCCTCCACTTT,CASSLATGFDSPLHF
.,TRBV7-9,TRBJ1-3,15,many,TGTGCCAGCAGTCCAGGGCCCATGGCTGGAAACACCATATATTTT,CASSPGPMAGNTIYF
.,TRBV5-8,TRBJ2-1,15,.,TGTGCCAGCAGCTTAGCGGGCTATGGGGCAGAGGAGCAGTTCTTC,CASSLAGYGAEEQFF
.,TRBV7-9,TRBJ2-6,15,few,TGTGCCAGCAGCAACAAAGACACTGGGGCCAACGTCCTGACTTTC,CASSNKDTGANVLTF
.,TRBV6-5,TRBJ2-7,14,few,TGTGCCAGCAGAAGCCGGGCCCTAGGCGCCGAGCAGTACTTC,CASRSRALGAEQYF
TRBD2,TRBV7-2,TRBJ2-1,15,.,TGTGCCAGCAGCTATAGCGGGGGGGAGCACAATGAGCAGTTCTTC,CASSYSGGEHNEQFF
.,TRBV12-3/TRBV12-4,TRBJ2-2,16,.,TGTGCCACCGAGGACACCCATCGAAGAGGGACCGGGGAGCTGTTTTTT,CATEDTHRRGTGELFF
.,TRBV3-1,TRBJ2-1,14,few,TGTGCCAGCAGCCAAGGGTCAGGGTACAATGAGCAGTTCTTC,CASSQGSGYNEQFF
TRBD1,TRBV2,TRBJ1-4,14,few,TGTGCCAGCTGTCGAGGGGGCACTAATGAAAAACTGTTTTTT,CASCRGGTNEKLFF